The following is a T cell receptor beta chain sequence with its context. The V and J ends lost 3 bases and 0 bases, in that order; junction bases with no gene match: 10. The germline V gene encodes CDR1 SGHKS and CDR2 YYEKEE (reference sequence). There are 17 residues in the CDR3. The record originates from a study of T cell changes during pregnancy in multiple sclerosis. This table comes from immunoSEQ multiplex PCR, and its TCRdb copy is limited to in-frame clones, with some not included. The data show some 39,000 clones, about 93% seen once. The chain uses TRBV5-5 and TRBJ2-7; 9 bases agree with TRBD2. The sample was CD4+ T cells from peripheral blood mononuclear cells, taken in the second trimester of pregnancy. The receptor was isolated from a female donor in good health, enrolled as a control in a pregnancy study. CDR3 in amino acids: CASSSGGLAGSSYEQYF. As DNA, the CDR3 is TGTGCCAGCAGCTCCGGCGGGCTAGCGGGAAGCTCCTACGAGCAGTACTTC.